This T cell receptor (beta chain) came from a study of cytomegalovirus exposure and HLA in healthy donors (dated 2017 in TCRdb). A note on the overall study: The roughly 650 repertoires of the first cohort and the 95 to 150 validation repertoires were produced on the same platform, according to a later analysis. The study aimed to test whether signatures of past pathogen exposure could be identified by cataloging public T cell receptors. Along with the roughly 670-subject first cohort, a separate validation cohort of over a hundred different subjects was used. The study combined high-throughput TCR immunosequencing, statistical association of individual TCRs with disease status, and machine learning to predict cytomegalovirus infection status. Results and caveats for the whole study, not just this receptor: Across donors, most TCR sequences were observed very rarely, whereas some public TCRs were present in many individuals. In both the original and validation cohorts, the classifier was reported to diagnose cytomegalovirus status with high specificity and sensitivity. A later analysis lacked HLA typing for the validation cohort, so it scored co-occurrence in that cohort across all 120 or so repertoires. Three of the identified cytomegalovirus-associated TCR beta chains were confirmed in vitro to be specific for cytomegalovirus antigens. The authors suggested that the approach could potentially be generalized to other disease states and immunological phenotypes. In the study, 150 to 200 TCR beta chains were listed as associated with cytomegalovirus. A later analysis found that TCRs clustered in the first cohort also tended to co-occur in the 95 to 150 validation repertoires, with 94% of cluster scores above 0.

Germline trimming amounts to 0 bases on V and 8 bases on J, with 1 as the count of junction bases outside the gene matches. Reading from cysteine to phenylalanine, the CDR3 counts 13 amino acids. Just the 39-base CDR3 DNA is kept, in frame starting at base 1. The germline V gene specifies MNHEY as CDR1 and SVGAGI as CDR2. In this sample, this clone turned up once. Its antigen is currently not known. The input lacks base qualities; no much larger clone sits a single base away. Library preparation was by the immunoSEQ multiplex PCR assay. The authors' pipeline ran thus. A statistical classification framework was built to diagnose cytomegalovirus status from the catalog of TCR beta chain sequences. TCRdb mirrors the immuneACCESS table, restricted to in-frame sequences. Some clones are absent from its copies; in checked studies, under half trace to an unresolved V gene, and the reason for the others is unknown. That table is the source of V, J and clone size, and D and trimming were worked out from the DNA. The sample data list about 250,000 clones, and about 90% of these were observed just once. The ten largest make up around 12% of the sample.

The donors belonged to the validation cohort of about 120 subjects, which was separate from the approximately 660-subject first cohort. Sequencing used PBMCs. This TCR was recovered from a man aged 18 to 29 in good health and CMV-seropositive. The chain joins TRBV6-5 to TRBJ1-1; 9 nucleotides in the junction match TRBD1. The DNA sequence is as follows: TGTGCCAGCAGTTACTCTACAGGGGGCGAAGCTTTCTTT. It translates as CASSYSTGGEAFF.